This paragraph reports one TCR beta chain. Its antigen target is currently unknown. Base qualities are not provided; no much larger clone lies one nucleotide away. These data come from a study of cytomegalovirus exposure and HLA in healthy donors (dated by TCRdb to 2015 to 2018). Context from the whole study: An earlier analysis of 587 of the donors reported over 250 Gb of sequence data and 95 million to 130 million unique TCR beta sequences obtained from 150 million to 200 million T cells. Along with the roughly 670-subject first cohort, a separate validation cohort of 120 different subjects was used. All discovery cohort repertoires had been generated using a single sequencing platform. Among roughly 400 genotyped donors of the cohort, an average of approximately 220,000 unique TCR beta nucleotide sequences was sequenced per donor, of which roughly 17% were non-productive. In a later analysis, previously published TCR beta repertoires from 550 to 750 donors were re-analyzed and high-resolution HLA genotyping was added so that TCR occurrence patterns could be studied. Donor age, sex, ethnicity and CMV serostatus were collected together with the repertoire data. An earlier analysis of approximately 500 of the donors applied high-throughput TCR beta sequencing to assess whether each TCR beta V gene segment acted as functional or pseudogenic. Among the roughly 400 genotyped donors, around 81% belonged to the genetic ancestry cluster associated with self-reported Caucasian donors. The study profiled the T cell repertoires of approximately 700 subjects by immunosequencing and related them to cytomegalovirus serostatus. High-throughput TCR immunosequencing, statistical association of individual TCRs with disease status, and machine learning were combined to predict cytomegalovirus infection status. Rather than drawing on any new phenotypic data, the later analysis identified candidate immune exposures from TCR beta sequences and the way those sequences occurred across donors. Typing coverage differed by locus: A, B, C, DRB1 and DQB1 were typed in roughly 620-630 donors, DQA1 in around 500, DPA1 in approximately 610, and DPB1 in just under 490. The aim of the study was to test whether cataloging public T cell receptors could identify signatures of past pathogen exposure. Four or five DR-DQ haplotypes were handled as single units for association and clustering, since linkage in the cohort was strong. Both class I and class II loci were covered by HLA typing, at four-digit resolution. A later genetic analysis used genome-wide SNP genotypes for 398 of the 666 donors, treating that subset as a discovery cohort. Roughly 290 gigabases of sequencing data and around 88 million unique TCR sequences made up an early release that covered several hundred HLA-typed donors. Study-level results and caveats: The study gave a list of under 200 TCR beta chains associated with cytomegalovirus. The presence/absence analyses assumed that sequencing depth was roughly uniform across donors, and that assumption may not be true. Three of the identified cytomegalovirus-associated TCR beta chains were confirmed in vitro to be specific for cytomegalovirus antigens. Across donors, most TCR sequences were observed very rarely, whereas some public TCRs were present in many individuals. Compared with equally common non-associated chains, HLA-associated TCR beta chains in a later analysis were more clonally expanded and had lower generation probabilities. A cluster of highly shared sequence variants was judged likely to represent a technical artifact of the sequencing pipeline. The classifier was reported to diagnose cytomegalovirus status with high specificity and sensitivity in both the original and validation cohorts. In a later analysis, some 18,000 TCR beta sequences were associated with specific HLA alleles at a false discovery rate of 0.05. According to a later genetic analysis, donors in an Asian-associated ancestry cluster had fewer N-insertions in productive TCRs than the roughly 670-donor mean. Because counts were too low, around 18 rarely observed V segments, including chromosome 9 orphons, were left out of the earlier analysis of 587 of the donors. A later analysis reported that several top co-occurrence clusters appeared linked to parvovirus B19, influenza, CMV and Epstein-Barr virus. Because the 87-base-pair reads could not distinguish some IMGT-functional V segments, including TRBV6-2 and TRBV6-3, those segments were excluded. An earlier analysis of approximately 540 of the donors showed that most TCR beta V segments appeared in productive rearrangements either about 87% or about 30% of the time, which broadly matched IMGT annotations. The cohort was sequenced for TCR beta chains only, and without alpha or paired-chain data the features that could be detected were limited. According to a later analysis, most CMV-associated TCR beta chains appeared to be HLA-restricted, and the HLA associations seemed to be driven largely by CMV exposure. CMV serostatus was the only immune exposure information available for the cohort. A further reported finding was that TCR beta sequences accurately predicted the HLA-A and HLA-B alleles for most subjects in the first cohort. An association between a missense DCLRE1C variant and V-gene and J-gene trimming of TCR beta chains was found in a later genetic analysis and replicated in an independent cohort. Strong co-occurrence of HLA alleles, especially DR and DQ, made assigning TCR associations to individual alleles difficult. Because some donors lacked HLA typing at each locus, the association tests relied only on the typed subset. According to a later analysis, TCR association rates differed among HLA loci, with DRB1 alleles showing the most associated TCRs and HLA-C alleles showing the fewest. The authors suggested that the approach could potentially be extended to other disease states and immunological phenotypes. Linkage disequilibrium might explain the correlated functional status among segregating V segments, but an unknown experimental factor could not be excluded.

The cohort was made up of hundreds of healthy bone marrow donors. At the time of sampling, all cohort members were nominally healthy, though unrecorded immune exposures were likely present. The donor was CMV seronegative and belonged to the group of several hundred seronegative cohort members. A peripheral blood sample was collected from each donor, and TCR beta sequencing was performed on peripheral blood mononuclear cells. The Qiagen DNeasy Blood Extraction Kit was used to extract genomic DNA from the blood cell samples. The library relied on the immunoSEQ multiplex PCR assay. A mixture of 60 forward primers for TCR Vbeta segments and 13 reverse primers for TCR Jbeta segments was used in the multiplex PCR. The CDR3 region of rearranged TCR beta genes was amplified from genomic DNA with a multiplex PCR assay. The Illumina HiSeq System was used to sequence the amplified TCR beta libraries as 87-base-pair reads. For the original study's pipeline: A later analysis counted tens of millions of unique TCR beta chains across the 666 repertoires, and 9.5 million to 11 million of these chains were shared by at least two donors. Raw reads were error-corrected and collapsed into unique sequences by a nearest-neighbor algorithm in which closely related sequences were merged to remove PCR and sequencing errors. V, D and J gene segments were assigned by aligning CDR3 sequences to IMGT reference sequences. For a sequence to be retained, a match of at least six nucleotides to both a V gene segment and a J gene segment was required. Rearrangements were called productive when the CDR3 lacked stop codons and stayed in frame with V and J; all others were non-productive. Following IMGT convention, CDR3 was defined as the stretch from the second conserved V-encoded cysteine up to the conserved J-encoded phenylalanine. The earlier analysis of some 600 of the donors excluded sequences that lacked an unambiguous match to a single V gene segment. In an earlier analysis of 450 to 700 of the donors, V segments were called functional above 56.7% productive rearrangements and were called segregating when the between-donor standard deviation exceeded 5%. To diagnose cytomegalovirus status from the catalog of TCR beta chain sequences, a statistical classification framework was built. A later analysis assigned V and J genes by comparing TCR nucleotide sequences with IMGT/GENE-DB human TR gene sequences. In a later analysis, CDR3 sequences and most-parsimonious VDJ recombination scenarios were assigned using the TCRdist pipeline. A later analysis defined each TCR beta chain by its CDR3 amino acid sequence plus V-gene family, and excluded reads lacking a unique V-gene family. In a later analysis, 450 to 600 highly shared, low-generation-probability nucleotide sequences were removed to address suspected cross-contamination and a sequencing artifact. In a later analysis, a clonal expansion index for each public chain was calculated from normalized within-repertoire ranks of inferred template counts. In a later analysis, generation probabilities were computed with a VDJ recombination model fitted to out-of-frame rearrangements, and the resulting probabilities were checked against IGoR. A later analysis scored TCR-TCR, TCR-HLA and TCR-CMV co-occurrence with hypergeometric tests, applying a repertoire-size bias correction to TCR pairs. In a later analysis, false discovery rates were estimated by permuting HLA or CMV assignments 20 times. In a later analysis, co-occurring TCRs were grouped using DBSCAN, with TCRdist sequence similarity added in when clustering inside HLA-allele-positive subsets. Repertoires with fewer than 30,000 or more than 120,000 public chains, plus five repertoires with anomalous nucleotide sharing, were excluded from co-occurrence clustering. TCRdb stores this immuneACCESS table with in-frame sequences only. Part of the clones is absent; in the studies checked, under half of the shortfall reflects unresolved V genes, and no reason is known for the rest. The V and J calls and clone size were taken over from that table, and D and trimming were inferred from the DNA. The sample yields roughly 130,000 clones; around 66% were counted once. Of the sample, 6.5% is held by the ten largest clones.

From its cysteine to its phenylalanine, the CDR3 spans 14 amino acids. The read is trimmed to its CDR3 DNA, 42 bases read in frame from base 1. The CDR1 and CDR2 encoded by the germline V gene are MDHEN and SYDVKM. Trimming removed 5 bases from V and 3 bases from J, leaving 11 bases between the germline ends. The receptor was derived from a woman aged 60-70 years in good health and CMV-seronegative. The sequenced sample was PBMCs. The chain couples TRBV28 to TRBJ1-3; the D gene assignment is ambiguous. The sequence in DNA is TGTGCCAGCAGTGCCGCGGGTGGTGGAAACACCATATATTTT. It encodes CASSAAGGGNTIYF. This CDR3, with the reference TRBV28 and TRBJ1-3 proteins standing in past its ends, gives the full variable domain DVKVTQSSRYLVKRTGEKVFLECVQDMDHENMFWYRQDPGLGLRLIYFSYDVKMKEKGDIPEGYSVSREKKERFSLILESASTNQTSMYLCASSAAGGGNTIYFGEGSWLTVV.